These 3 T cell receptor beta chains were all obtained from the same sample, sequenced in a study of T cell responses to AZD1222 COVID-19 vaccine. Repertoires were generated with immunoSEQ multiplex PCR, while TCRdb's copy carries only in-frame clones and drops some. The sample has about 120,000 clones, approximately 90% seen once; the top ten hold roughly 1.5%. Sample: peripheral blood, taken on day 0 of AZD1222 vaccination. These receptors were taken from an adult in good health.

This clone was seen only a few times. The chain recombines TRBV19 with TRBJ1-1; TRBD1 might be the D (6 bases). Trimming pared 4 bases from V and 10 bases from J, leaving 22 bases between. The germline V gene encodes CDR1 LNHDA and CDR2 SQIVND (reference sequence). The CDR3 spans 15 residues. CDR3 in DNA: TGTGCCAGTAGTAGGGGGCGGGGTCCTATCCCGGGAGCTTTCTTT. Its translation is CASSRGRGPIPGAFF.

This rearrangement joins TRBV6-1 to TRBJ2-5; TRBD2 is a possible D gene (7 bases). Germline V CDR1 and CDR2: MNHNS, SASEGT. The ends were cut back, 1 base at V and 5 bases at J, with 14 bases in the middle. CDR3 length: 15 residues. CDR3 nucleotide sequence: TGTGCCAGCAGTGAAGTGGGGGGGCTCCACGAGACCCAGTACTTC. It encodes CASSEVGGLHETQYF.

The chain has TRBV19 and TRBJ1-3, with a possible D match to TRBD1 (5 bases). The CDR3 covers 15 residues. Germline CDR1 is LNHDA and CDR2 is SQIVND (reference sequence). V was shortened by 6 bases and J by 1 base, with 13 bases between the two germline ends. As DNA, the CDR3 is TGTGCCAGTAGGGAAGACAGAAAGTCTGGAAACACCATATATTTT. It yields the protein CASREDRKSGNTIYF.